This is a list of T cell receptor beta chains from one sample in a study of T cells after posttransplantation cyclophosphamide. The protocol was immunoSEQ multiplex PCR, while the TCRdb copy is restricted to in-frame clones and leaves out a portion. Here the sample spans approximately 2,200 clones, roughly four fifths being singletons. The starting material was CD8+ T cells sorted from blood, obtained roughly 350 days after allogeneic stem cell transplant with posttransplant cyclophosphamide. The receptors here all came from a male patient aged 50 to 59 who received an allogeneic stem cell transplant from a related donor and was CMV-positive. A subset of T cells may come from the graft donor. The CDR3 runs from the conserved cysteine through the conserved F or W. Each record gives: V gene, J gene, D gene, CDR3 protein, CDR3 DNA. A D gene is named only where the DNA matches it firmly.

V gene: TRBV19; J gene: TRBJ2-7; D gene: NA; CDR3 protein: CASSIGHLGYEQYF; CDR3 DNA: TGTGCCAGTAGTATAGGACATCTTGGCTACGAGCAGTACTTC
V gene: TRBV29-1; J gene: TRBJ2-3; D gene: TRBD2; CDR3 protein: CSVAGLAGGTSTDTQYF; CDR3 DNA: TGCAGCGTCGCGGGACTAGCGGGGGGAACTAGCACAGATACGCAGTATTTT
V gene: TRBV2; J gene: TRBJ2-7; D gene: NA; CDR3 protein: CASSDPTPSYEQYF; CDR3 DNA: TGTGCCAGCAGTGACCCAACTCCCTCCTACGAGCAGTACTTC
V gene: TRBV7-9; J gene: TRBJ2-4; D gene: NA; CDR3 protein: CASSLGTDIQYF; CDR3 DNA: TGTGCCAGCAGCTTAGGCACGGACATTCAGTACTTC
V gene: TRBV18; J gene: TRBJ2-7; D gene: NA; CDR3 protein: CASSPHSYEQYF; CDR3 DNA: TGTGCCAGCTCACCACACAGCTACGAGCAGTACTTC
V gene: TRBV5-5; J gene: TRBJ2-7; D gene: TRBD2; CDR3 protein: CASSLAPLATATYEQYF; CDR3 DNA: TGTGCCAGCAGCTTGGCCCCACTAGCGACCGCTACCTACGAGCAGTACTTC
V gene: TRBV5-8; J gene: TRBJ2-4; D gene: NA; CDR3 protein: CASSLHPPNRSKNIQYF; CDR3 DNA: TGTGCCAGCAGCCTCCACCCCCCCAACAGATCCAAAAACATTCAGTACTTC
V gene: TRBV4-3; J gene: TRBJ2-1; D gene: NA; CDR3 protein: CASSMGQEYNEQFF; CDR3 DNA: TGCGCCAGCAGCATGGGACAAGAGTACAATGAGCAGTTCTTC
V gene: TRBV6-7; J gene: TRBJ1-5; D gene: TRBD1; CDR3 protein: CASSHRGTDQGQPQHF; CDR3 DNA: TGTGCCAGCAGTCATCGTGGGACAGACCAGGGCCAGCCCCAGCATTTT
V gene: TRBV9; J gene: TRBJ1-1; D gene: NA; CDR3 protein: CASSQNWRVSNTEAFF; CDR3 DNA: TGTGCCAGCAGCCAGAATTGGCGGGTTTCGAACACTGAAGCTTTCTTT